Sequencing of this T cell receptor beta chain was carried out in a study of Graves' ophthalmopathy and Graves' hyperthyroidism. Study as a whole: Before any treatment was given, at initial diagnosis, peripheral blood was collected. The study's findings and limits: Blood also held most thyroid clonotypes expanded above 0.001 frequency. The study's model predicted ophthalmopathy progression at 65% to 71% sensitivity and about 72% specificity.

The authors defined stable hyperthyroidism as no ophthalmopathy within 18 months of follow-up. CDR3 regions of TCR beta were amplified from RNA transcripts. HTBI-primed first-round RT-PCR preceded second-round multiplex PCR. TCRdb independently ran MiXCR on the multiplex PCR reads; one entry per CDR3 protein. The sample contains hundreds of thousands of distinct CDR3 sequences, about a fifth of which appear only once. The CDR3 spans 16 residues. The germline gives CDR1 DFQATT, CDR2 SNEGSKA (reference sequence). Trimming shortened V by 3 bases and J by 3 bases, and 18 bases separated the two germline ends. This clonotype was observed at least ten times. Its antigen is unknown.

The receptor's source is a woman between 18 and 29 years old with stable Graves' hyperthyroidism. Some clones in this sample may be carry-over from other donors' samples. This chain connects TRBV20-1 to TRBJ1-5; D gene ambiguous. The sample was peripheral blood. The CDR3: CSASPQVGGSNQPQHF. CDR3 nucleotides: TGCAGTGCTAGTCCCCAGGTGGGAGGGTCCAATCAGCCCCAGCATTTT.